This T cell receptor (beta chain) originates from a study of cytomegalovirus exposure and HLA in healthy donors. The CDR3 is 12 residues long. Germline CDR1 and CDR2: ENHRY and SYGVKD. V dropped 3 bases and J dropped 5 bases, with 6 bases sitting between them. Notes on the study in general: Most sequenced TCRs were rare (though some public TCRs occurred in many donors).

As regards this clone: What it binds is not known.

The table came from immunoSEQ multiplex PCR; TCRdb's copy has only in-frame clones and leaves some out. The table records approximately 110,000 clones, around 94% of them present only once. The clonotype was recovered from a woman between 18 and 29 years old in good health and CMV-seronegative. Source material: PBMCs. V gene TRBV10-3 combines with J gene TRBJ2-3; D possibly corresponds to TRBD2 (5 bases). The CDR3 DNA reads as TGTGCCATCAGTGATCGGGAAGATACGCAGTATTTT. It encodes CAISDREDTQYF.